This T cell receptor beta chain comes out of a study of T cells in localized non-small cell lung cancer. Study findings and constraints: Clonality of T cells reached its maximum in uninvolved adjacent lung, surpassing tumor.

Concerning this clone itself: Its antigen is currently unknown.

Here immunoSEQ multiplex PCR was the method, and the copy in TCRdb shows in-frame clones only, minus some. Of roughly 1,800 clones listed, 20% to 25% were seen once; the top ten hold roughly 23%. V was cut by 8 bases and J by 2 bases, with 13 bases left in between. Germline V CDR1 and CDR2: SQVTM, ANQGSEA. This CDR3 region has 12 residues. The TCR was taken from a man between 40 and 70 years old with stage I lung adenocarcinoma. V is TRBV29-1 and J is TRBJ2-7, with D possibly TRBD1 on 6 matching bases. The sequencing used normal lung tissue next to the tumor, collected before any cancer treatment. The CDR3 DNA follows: TGCAGCCAGTGGGGGCCCACCTACGAGCAGTACTTC. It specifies CSQWGPTYEQYF.